Sequencing of this TCR beta chain was carried out in a study of shared clonotypes between healthy human individuals. Study conclusions and caveats: Estimated clonotype richness was generally higher in naive than memory subsets. The study drew on few donors, limiting represented genetic and exposure-history diversity. A few donors held around 5% of naive CD4 clonotypes in common.

Some clones are missing from TCRdb's copy, which holds only in-frame ones; the method was immunoSEQ multiplex PCR. This table has some 1,400,000 clones, around 97% appearing once. This CDR3 spans 14 amino acids. In germline, CDR1 is MDHEN, CDR2 SYDVKM. Trimming took 4 bases from V and 3 from J, leaving 9 bases between them. As concerns this clone: Its target is not known.

The sequenced sample consisted of naive CD4+ T cells sorted from blood. The subset was: CD45RA+ positively selected. This TCR was recovered from a man aged 25 to 40 in good health. The chain combines TRBV28 with TRBJ2-2; D remains ambiguous. CDR3 coding DNA: TGTGCCAGCAGTTCCCCTAGTCACACCGGGGAGCTGTTTTTT. This sequence encodes CASSSPSHTGELFF.